This T cell receptor beta chain was obtained from a study of blood T cell repertoires in COVID-19. At the level of the study: Acute and convalescent COVID-19 specimens originated in the United States, Italy and Spain. Sources were T cells, B-cell-depleted T cells, or PBMCs; the material itself was cDNA or gDNA.

In the original workflow: Amplification of reference gene primers was used by the study to estimate nucleated cell counts. Data came from immunoSEQ multiplex PCR; TCRdb stores just in-frame clones and leaves some out. V, J and clone size are taken as reported in that table, and D and trimming were inferred from the DNA itself. The profile shows roughly 57,000 clones, 87% of them singletons. This clone was recorded a few times. Trimming cost V 2 bases and J 15 bases, with 17 bases left between them. CDR3 size: 13 residues. CDR1 and CDR2 (germline): MNHEY, SVGAGI. Seattle researchers signed up patients amid active infection and tracked them longitudinally.

The chain carries TRBV6-5 and TRBJ2-1; TRBD1 is a possible D gene (9 bases). The TCR originated in a woman aged 55-75 years with COVID-19, enrolled during active disease. Sample: peripheral blood. This CDR3 reads CASSYLSGTGLFF. DNA of the CDR3: TGTGCCAGCAGTTACCTTAGCGGGACAGGGCTGTTCTTC.